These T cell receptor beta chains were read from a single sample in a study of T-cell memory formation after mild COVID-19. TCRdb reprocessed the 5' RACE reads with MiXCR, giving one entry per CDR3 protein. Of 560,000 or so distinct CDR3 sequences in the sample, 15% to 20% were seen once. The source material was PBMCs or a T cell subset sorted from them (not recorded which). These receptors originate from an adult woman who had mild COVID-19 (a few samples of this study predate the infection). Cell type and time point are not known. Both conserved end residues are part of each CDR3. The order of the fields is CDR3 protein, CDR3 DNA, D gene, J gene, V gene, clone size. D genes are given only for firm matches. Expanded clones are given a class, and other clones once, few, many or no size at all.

CASSPRTATDTQYF,TGTGCCAGTAGTCCAAGGACAGCCACAGATACGCAGTATTTT,.,TRBJ2-3,TRBV19,few
CASSTGQAYMNTEAFF,TGTGCCAGCAGCACTGGACAGGCCTACATGAACACTGAAGCTTTCTTT,TRBD1,TRBJ1-1,TRBV6-6,few
CATSDLRTGTGGLDEQFF,TGTGCCACCAGTGATTTGCGGACCGGGACAGGGGGCCTTGATGAGCAGTTCTTC,TRBD1,TRBJ2-1,TRBV24-1,many
CASSALAGGTNEQFF,TGTGCCAGCAGTGCCTTAGCGGGAGGGACCAATGAGCAGTTCTTC,TRBD2,TRBJ2-1,TRBV7-3,.
CASSEGGPEAFF,TGTGCCAGCAGCGAGGGGGGGCCTGAAGCTTTCTTT,.,TRBJ1-1,TRBV12-3/TRBV12-4,.
CASSLLLGQGNEKLFF,TGTGCCAGCTCACTCCTCCTGGGACAGGGGAATGAAAAACTGTTTTTT,TRBD1,TRBJ1-4,TRBV18,.
CASSPPGQGESTEAFF,TGTGCCAGCTCACCACCGGGACAGGGAGAGTCCACTGAAGCTTTCTTT,TRBD1,TRBJ1-1,TRBV18,.
CASSNRGGYTF,TGTGCCAGCAGCAACAGGGGTGGCTACACCTTC,TRBD1,TRBJ1-2,TRBV9,few
CASRHRNTEAFF,TGTGCCAGCAGGCACCGGAACACTGAAGCTTTCTTT,.,TRBJ1-1,TRBV6-5,few
CASSLEYGHEQYF,TGCGCCAGCAGCTTGGAATATGGGCACGAGCAGTACTTC,.,TRBJ2-7,TRBV5-1,.
CASSLSSDWLAVYEQYF,TGTGCCAGCAGCTTATCTTCCGACTGGCTAGCGGTCTACGAGCAGTACTTC,TRBD2,TRBJ2-7,TRBV7-9,few
CASSVGGTGTFPEAFF,TGTGCCAGCAGCGTCGGCGGGACAGGGACTTTTCCAGAAGCTTTCTTT,TRBD1,TRBJ1-1,TRBV5-4,few
CASSRWTGHTDTQYF,TGTGCCAGCAGCCGTTGGACAGGGCACACAGATACGCAGTATTTT,TRBD1,TRBJ2-3,TRBV7-2,many
CSASNYGPYEQYF,TGCAGCGCATCTAACTATGGCCCCTACGAGCAGTACTTC,.,TRBJ2-7,TRBV29-1,.
CASSQDGTLRNSPLHF,TGCGCCAGCAGCCAAGACGGCACGCTTCGAAATTCACCCCTCCACTTT,.,TRBJ1-6,TRBV4-3,few
CASSLVRAGGGYEQYF,TGTGCCAGCAGCTTAGTCCGGGCGGGAGGAGGTTACGAGCAGTACTTC,TRBD2,TRBJ2-7,TRBV7-9,few
CASRLAQDSREEYWTGELFF,TGTGCAAGTCGCTTAGCGCAGGACTCCAGGGAGGAATATTGGACCGGGGAGCTGTTTTTT,.,TRBJ2-2,TRBV12-2,few
CASSHTDSGYSNQPQHF,TGTGCCAGCAGCCATACGGACAGCGGCTATAGCAATCAGCCCCAGCATTTT,.,TRBJ1-5,TRBV12-3/TRBV12-4,.
CASSARDRRTEAFF,TGTGCCAGCAGCGCAAGGGACAGAAGAACTGAAGCTTTCTTT,TRBD1,TRBJ1-1,TRBV9,few
CASSFEVSNGELFF,TGCGCCAGCAGCTTTGAGGTCTCGAACGGGGAGCTGTTTTTT,.,TRBJ2-2,TRBV5-1,.
CASTYGGSTEAFF,TGTGCCAGCACCTACGGGGGGAGCACTGAAGCTTTCTTT,.,TRBJ1-1,TRBV6-5,.
CASSYSTTGTEAFF,TGTGCCAGCAGTTACTCGACAACTGGGACTGAAGCTTTCTTT,.,TRBJ1-1,TRBV6-5,few
CASSRLEVNTEAFF,TGCGCCAGCAGCCGGTTAGAGGTGAACACTGAAGCTTTCTTT,.,TRBJ1-1,TRBV5-1,.
CASSSTGPGEAFF,TGTGCCAGCAGTTCAACAGGGCCCGGGGAAGCTTTCTTT,.,TRBJ1-1,TRBV6-5,many
CASSLQGVGTEAFF,TGCGCCAGCAGCTTGCAAGGGGTTGGTACTGAAGCTTTCTTT,.,TRBJ1-1,TRBV5-1,.
CASSENGQKSTEAFF,TGTGCCAGCAGCGAGAACGGACAGAAGAGCACTGAAGCTTTCTTT,.,TRBJ1-1,TRBV7-2,few
CASSSMSLKSSYEQYF,TGTGCCAGCTCATCGATGAGCCTTAAGAGCTCCTACGAGCAGTACTTC,.,TRBJ2-7,TRBV18,few
CSVEGGDYGYTF,TGCAGCGTTGAGGGTGGGGACTATGGCTACACCTTC,.,TRBJ1-2,TRBV29-1,.
CASSFRETGELFF,TGCGCCAGCAGCTTTAGGGAGACCGGGGAGCTGTTTTTT,.,TRBJ2-2,TRBV5-1,few
CASSLTRGGTEAFF,TGTGCCAGCAGTTTGACACGTGGGGGGACTGAAGCTTTCTTT,.,TRBJ1-1,TRBV12-3/TRBV12-4,.
CAWSVRLINQPQHF,TGTGCCTGGAGTGTACGGCTGATCAATCAGCCCCAGCATTTT,.,TRBJ1-5,TRBV30,few
CASSLAIGQRQHYEQYF,TGTGCCAGCAGTTTAGCGATCGGGCAGAGACAACATTACGAGCAGTACTTC,.,TRBJ2-7,TRBV12-3/TRBV12-4,.
CAISAWGQGYYNEQFF,TGTGCCATCAGTGCTTGGGGACAGGGATACTACAATGAGCAGTTCTTC,TRBD1,TRBJ2-1,TRBV10-3,once
CASSLAGPRSKTQYF,TGTGCCAGCAGTTTAGCGGGGCCCCGGTCGAAGACCCAGTACTTC,.,TRBJ2-5,TRBV12-3/TRBV12-4,many
CASSPPPGQDYNEQFF,TGTGCCAGCAGCCCCCCCCCGGGACAGGATTACAATGAGCAGTTCTTC,TRBD1,TRBJ2-1,TRBV7-9,.
CASLAGRTGELFF,TGTGCCAGTCTAGCGGGTCGCACCGGGGAGCTGTTTTTT,TRBD2,TRBJ2-2,TRBV12-3/TRBV12-4,.
CASTLQGARGTGELFF,TGTGCCAGCACGTTACAGGGGGCAAGGGGCACCGGGGAGCTGTTTTTT,TRBD1,TRBJ2-2,TRBV2,.
CASSQAGAGNTIYF,TGTGCCAGCAGCCAGGCAGGGGCTGGAAACACCATATATTTT,.,TRBJ1-3,TRBV7-9,few
CASSFAGGGGNEQYF,TGTGCCAGCAGCTTCGCGGGAGGAGGGGGAAACGAGCAGTACTTC,TRBD2,TRBJ2-7,TRBV7-9,.
CSVDGGTGEQYF,TGCAGCGTTGATGGGGGTACCGGCGAGCAGTACTTC,.,TRBJ2-7,TRBV29-1,.
CASSSDGRLYNEQFF,TGTGCCAGCAGCTCAGACGGCCGCCTATACAATGAGCAGTTCTTC,.,TRBJ2-1,TRBV11-2,.
CASSRGPFSGVADTQYF,TGCGCCAGCAGCCGAGGCCCCTTTAGCGGGGTGGCAGATACGCAGTATTTT,TRBD2,TRBJ2-3,TRBV4-1,few